This entry concerns a single T cell receptor beta chain. Its antigen is undetermined. The data derive from a study of T cell clones after liver transplantation. Whole-study results and caveats: Circulating graft-donor-reactive CD4 TCRbeta sequences fell significantly post-transplant in most of the 8 subjects. Conclusions were preliminary, with small, heterogeneous patient groups.

Unstimulated PBMCs were sorted into CD3+CD4+ and CD3+CD8+ populations. The CDR3 totals 15 residues. V was trimmed by 1 base and J by 5 bases, leaving 13 bases between them. Germline CDR1 LGHNA, CDR2 YNFKEQ. Generated by immunoSEQ multiplex PCR, the TCRdb table keeps only in-frame clones and is missing some. This sample has nearly 55,000 clones; approximately 84% occur once, and the top ten carry about 8.5%. The chain joins TRBV4-2 to TRBJ2-3, with D possibly TRBD2 on 5 matching bases. Sequenced material: CD4+ T cells from blood, taken before liver transplant. The clonotype was recovered from a human donor who received a liver transplant. The CDR3 is CASSQVVGREDTQYF. The CDR3 bases are TGTGCCAGCAGCCAAGTAGTAGGACGGGAAGATACGCAGTATTTT.